The present T cell receptor beta chain was sequenced within a study of cytomegalovirus exposure and HLA in healthy donors. Study conclusions and caveats: Associated with cytomegalovirus, according to the listing, were 150 to 200 TCR beta chains.

The PCR employed 60 Vbeta primers together with 13 Jbeta primers. Assay used: immunoSEQ multiplex PCR; TCRdb lists only in-frame clones, some missing. The repertoire consists of roughly 58,000 clones, with about 80% occurring once and the leading ten covering nearly 4%. The CDR3 is made up of 17 amino acids. Germline-derived CDR1 and CDR2 are MNHEY and SMNVEV (reference sequence). V lost 3 bases and J lost 4, with 18 bases in between. Comments on this clone: Its antigen is not known.

Sequenced: PBMCs. This chain uses TRBV27 with TRBJ1-4, with D unclear. This TCR was sampled from a woman in her thirties or forties in good health and CMV-seronegative. The CDR3 protein is CASSFRPPPSSNEKLFF. The CDR3 DNA sequence: TGTGCCAGCAGTTTCCGTCCGCCCCCGAGTAGTAATGAAAAACTGTTTTTT.